Listed below are T cell receptor beta chains from one sample, sequenced in a study of T cell responses to AZD1222 COVID-19 vaccine. Some clones are missing from TCRdb's copy, which holds only in-frame ones; the method was immunoSEQ multiplex PCR. The profile shows some 150,000 clones, over 75% of them singletons. The source material was peripheral blood, sampled 28 days after the second AZD1222 dose. The receptors originated from an adult who received the AZD1222 COVID-19 vaccine. Both conserved end residues are part of each CDR3. The order of the fields is J gene, D gene, V gene, clone size, CDR3 protein, CDR3 DNA. A D gene is named only where the DNA matches it firmly. Rows may omit the clone size; those that give it use once, few, many or a size class.

TRBJ2-3	NA	TRBV7-9	NA	CASSSGQGDTDTQYF	TGTGCCAGCAGCTCGGGGCAGGGAGACACAGATACGCAGTATTTT
TRBJ2-3	NA	TRBV30	NA	CAWSATTTDTQYF	TGTGCCTGGAGCGCTACTACTACAGATACGCAGTATTTT
TRBJ2-5	TRBD2	TRBV6-5	NA	CASSIGLAETQYF	TGTGCCAGCAGTATAGGACTAGCGGAGACCCAGTACTTC
TRBJ2-7	NA	TRBV10-3	NA	CATSFSTAEQYF	TGTGCCACCTCCTTCTCTACGGCCGAGCAGTACTTC
TRBJ2-1	NA	TRBV9	NA	CASSTSGLPGDEQFF	TGTGCCAGCAGCACGAGCGGTCTTCCAGGCGATGAGCAGTTCTTC
TRBJ2-5	TRBD2	TRBV7-2	NA	CASSFYGLAAQLGTQYF	TGTGCCAGCAGCTTTTACGGACTAGCGGCCCAACTTGGGACCCAGTACTTC
TRBJ2-5	TRBD2	TRBV7-7	NA	CASSLASLAGGGQETQYF	TGTGCCAGCAGCTTAGCCTCGCTAGCGGGAGGGGGCCAAGAGACCCAGTACTTC
TRBJ2-1	NA	TRBV6-1	NA	CASSEGIAYNEQFF	TGTGCCAGCAGTGAGGGTATTGCCTACAATGAGCAGTTCTTC
TRBJ1-5	NA	TRBV24-1	NA	CATSDRGDQPQHF	TGTGCCACCAGTGATCGTGGGGATCAGCCCCAGCATTTT
TRBJ2-1	NA	TRBV7-6	few	CASSLEMGVDEQFF	TGTGCCAGCAGCCTAGAAATGGGGGTCGATGAGCAGTTCTTC
TRBJ2-1	NA	TRBV2	NA	CASSGTVSSYNEQFF	TGTGCCAGCAGTGGGACTGTCAGCTCCTACAATGAGCAGTTCTTC
TRBJ1-2	NA	TRBV27	NA	CASSPLWAVSASLNYGYTF	TGTGCCAGCAGTCCCCTCTGGGCAGTCTCAGCCTCGCTTAACTATGGCTACACCTTC
TRBJ2-1	TRBD1	TRBV24-1	once	CATSDTGTAYNEQFF	TGTGCCACCAGTGATACAGGGACAGCTTACAATGAGCAGTTCTTC
TRBJ2-2	NA	TRBV19	NA	CASSNQGAGELFF	TGTGCCAGTAGTAACCAGGGTGCCGGGGAGCTGTTTTTT
TRBJ1-6	NA	TRBV5-1	NA	CASSVEGQNSPLHF	TGCGCCAGCAGTGTGGAGGGGCAAAATTCACCCCTCCACTTT
TRBJ2-2	TRBD2	TRBV28	NA	CASSLFGLAGGQTGELFF	TGTGCCAGCAGTTTATTCGGACTAGCGGGAGGACAAACCGGGGAGCTGTTTTTT
TRBJ1-5	TRBD1	TRBV6-5	NA	CASTFGTVNQPQHF	TGTGCCAGCACCTTCGGGACAGTAAATCAGCCCCAGCATTTT
TRBJ1-2	NA	TRBV5-1	NA	CASSLALQGYSTNYGYTF	TGCGCCAGCAGCTTGGCCCTTCAGGGTTATTCAACCAACTATGGCTACACCTTC
TRBJ1-4	TRBD1	TRBV5-3	NA	CARSQGVFVSNEKLFF	TGTGCCAGAAGCCAGGGGGTCTTCGTGTCTAATGAAAAACTGTTTTTT
TRBJ1-3	NA	TRBV18	NA	CASSPRPVSSGNTIYF	TGTGCCAGCTCACCACGTCCGGTGAGCTCTGGAAACACCATATATTTT
TRBJ2-1	TRBD2	TRBV9	NA	CASSVGLAEYNEQFF	TGTGCCAGCAGCGTAGGGCTAGCGGAATACAATGAGCAGTTCTTC
TRBJ2-7	TRBD1	TRBV18	NA	CASSPGQGVEQYF	TGTGCCAGCTCACCAGGTCAGGGGGTCGAGCAGTACTTC
TRBJ1-1	NA	TRBV7-9	NA	CASSLGTEGAFF	TGTGCCAGCAGCTTAGGGACAGAAGGAGCTTTCTTT
TRBJ1-5	TRBD1	TRBV7-8	NA	CASSLLQGYSNQPQHF	TGTGCCAGCAGCCTGTTACAGGGGTATAGCAATCAGCCCCAGCATTTT
TRBJ1-2	NA	TRBV29-1	NA	CSVLRDTLGPYGYTF	TGCAGCGTCCTCCGCGACACCCTGGGGCCCTATGGCTACACCTTC
TRBJ1-2	TRBD1	TRBV27	NA	CASSARQGGGYGYTF	TGTGCCAGCAGTGCTCGACAGGGAGGCGGCTATGGCTACACCTTC
TRBJ1-5	NA	TRBV4-2	NA	CASSQGLSNQPQHF	TGTGCCAGCAGCCAAGGTCTGAGCAATCAGCCCCAGCATTTT
TRBJ2-7	NA	TRBV14	NA	CASSQIRGSSYEQYF	TGTGCCAGCAGCCAAATCCGCGGCTCATCCTACGAGCAGTACTTC
TRBJ1-1	NA	TRBV10-2	few	CASRQTNTEAFF	TGCGCCAGCAGACAGACCAACACTGAAGCTTTCTTT
TRBJ1-3	NA	TRBV6-5	NA	CASKVLAPGNTIYF	TGTGCCAGCAAAGTCTTGGCCCCTGGAAACACCATATATTTT
TRBJ2-1	NA	TRBV5-6	NA	CASSLRGRALEQFF	TGTGCCAGCAGCTTAAGGGGGAGGGCCCTGGAGCAGTTCTTC
TRBJ2-4	NA	TRBV18	once	CASSPMAAKNIQYF	TGTGCCAGCTCACCAATGGCAGCCAAAAACATTCAGTACTTC
TRBJ2-7	TRBD1	TRBV2	NA	CASSPGDRGSYEQYF	TGTGCCAGCAGCCCGGGGGACAGGGGTTCCTACGAGCAGTACTTC
TRBJ1-1	NA	TRBV6-6	NA	CASSYGHLNTEAFF	TGTGCCAGCAGTTACGGACACCTGAACACTGAAGCTTTCTTT
TRBJ2-3	NA	TRBV10-2	NA	CASSEERSRTDTQYF	TGCGCCAGCAGTGAGGAGCGGAGTCGCACAGATACGCAGTATTTT
TRBJ1-1	NA	TRBV25-1	NA	CASSVPTGGGTEAFF	TGTGCCAGCAGTGTCCCGACCGGGGGAGGGACTGAAGCTTTCTTT
TRBJ1-5	NA	TRBV18	NA	CASSPSGGQPQHF	TGTGCCAGCTCACCCTCCGGCGGCCAGCCCCAGCATTTT
TRBJ2-7	NA	TRBV6-6	NA	CASTSGTVTYEQYF	TGTGCCAGCACCTCCGGGACTGTTACCTACGAGCAGTACTTC
TRBJ1-5	NA	TRBV30	NA	CAWSVRARSNQPQHF	TGTGCCTGGAGTGTACGGGCGCGTAGCAATCAGCCCCAGCATTTT
TRBJ1-4	TRBD1	TRBV20-1	NA	CSASATGTGGSGGEKLFF	TGCAGTGCTAGTGCCACCGGGACAGGGGGCTCGGGAGGTGAAAAACTGTTTTTT
TRBJ2-2	NA	TRBV6-5	NA	CASSYAGITGELFF	TGTGCCAGCAGTTACGCGGGGATCACCGGGGAGCTGTTTTTT
TRBJ2-7	TRBD1	TRBV5-1	NA	CASSSGGPTREQYF	TGCGCCAGCAGCTCAGGGGGCCCCACTCGAGAGCAGTACTTC